The next 16 T cell receptor beta chains were all read from a single sample in a study of shared clonotypes between healthy human individuals. TCRdb keeps only in-frame clones here, not all; method: immunoSEQ multiplex PCR. The sample includes over 2 million clones, roughly 92% seen only once; the top ten take more than 0.35%. Sequenced: naive CD4+ T cells from PBMCs. The sample's subset: CD45RA+ positively selected. All receptors derive from a man aged 18 to 29 in good health. Some clones in this sample may be carry-over from other donors' samples.

This clone appeared once. The rearrangement uses TRBV18 and TRBJ1-1; D is uncertain. The CDR3 has 13 residues. V lost 2 bases and J 4 bases, leaving 8 bases between the germline ends. Germline V gives CDR1 KGHSH, CDR2 LQKENI. The DNA for the CDR3 is TGTGCCAGCTCACCATCATGGGGCACTGAAGCTTTCTTT. It codes for CASSPSWGTEAFF.

The chain joins TRBV28 to TRBJ1-2; D is perhaps TRBD1 (5 bases). Germline CDR1 and CDR2: MDHEN and SYDVKM. The CDR3 is 15 residues long. V was trimmed by 8 bases and J by 1 base, leaving 17 bases between them. The CDR3 sequence is CASSWGRGDNYGYTF. CDR3 DNA: TGTGCCAGCTCATGGGGTAGGGGCGATAACTATGGCTACACCTTC.

As regards this clone: The same CDR3 also results from other DNA sequences found in this sample. The chain links TRBV5-1 to TRBJ2-3, with D hard to call. V was trimmed by 0 bases and J by 2 bases, leaving 7 bases between them. The CDR3 spans 14 residues. CDR1 SGHRS and CDR2 YFSETQ come from the germline V gene. DNA of the CDR3: TGCGCCAGCAGCTTGGGAGAGGCCACAGATACGCAGTATTTT. It specifies CASSLGEATDTQYF.

The chain recombines TRBV18 with TRBJ2-7; D ambiguous. The CDR3 has 14 residues. Germline CDR1 and CDR2: KGHSH and LQKENI. Trimming took off 4 bases at V and 2 bases at J, with 12 bases between the two ends. The CDR3 loop reads CASSLTDPPYEQYF. The CDR3 nucleotides read TGTGCCAGCTCACTCACGGACCCCCCCTACGAGCAGTACTTC. Supplemented by reference TRBV18 and TRBJ2-7, the full variable domain reads NAGVMQNPRHLVRRRGQEARLRCSPMKGHSHVYWYRQLPEEGLKFMVYLQKENIIDESGMPKERFSAEFPKEGPSILRIQQVVRGDSAAYFCASSLTDPPYEQYFGPGTRLTVT.

The V call is TRBV11-3, the J call TRBJ1-1; D not resolved. CDR3 length: 13 residues. V was trimmed by 2 bases and J by 2 bases, leaving 6 bases between them. Germline CDR1 reads SGHNT; CDR2 reads YENEEA. CDR3: CASSLNLNTEAFF. The CDR3, as DNA: TGTGCCAGCAGCTTAAATCTTAACACTGAAGCTTTCTTT.

This chain uses TRBV28 with TRBJ2-7; TRBD2 is a possible D gene (7 bases). V gave up 4 bases and J gave up 3 bases, with 16 bases separating them. Germline loops: CDR1 MDHEN, CDR2 SYDVKM. The CDR3 is made up of 15 amino acids. CDR3 residues: CASSSPPGGHYEQYF. For the CDR3, the DNA is TGTGCCAGCAGTTCCCCCCCGGGGGGCCACTACGAGCAGTACTTC. Drawing the rest from reference TRBV28 and TRBJ2-7, the complete variable domain is DVKVTQSSRYLVKRTGEKVFLECVQDMDHENMFWYRQDPGLGLRLIYFSYDVKMKEKGDIPEGYSVSREKKERFSLILESASTNQTSMYLCASSSPPGGHYEQYFGPGTRLTVT.

The J gene is TRBJ2-7, the V gene TRBV6-6; 8 nucleotides align to TRBD2. The CDR3 length is 12 residues. Germline V CDR1 and CDR2: MNHNY, SVGAGI (reference sequence). V lost 10 bases and J lost 3; bases outside the gene matches: 5. The CDR3 sequence: CATLRGGYEQYF. CDR3 DNA sequence: TGTGCCACCCTTCGGGGGGGCTACGAGCAGTACTTC.

This clone was seen a single time. The chain employs TRBV28 and TRBJ2-1; D call uncertain. This CDR3 region has 15 residues. The ends were cut back, 3 bases at V and 8 bases at J, with 17 bases in the middle. The germline CDR1 and CDR2 sequences are MDHEN and SYDVKM. The CDR3 loop is CASSFYKLGSDEQFF. In nucleotides, the CDR3 is TGTGCCAGCAGTTTTTATAAGCTGGGATCGGATGAGCAGTTCTTC.

This clone was counted a few times. V is TRBV7-3 and J is TRBJ2-1, with no clear D. Trimming cost V 5 bases and J 5 bases, with 13 bases left between them. This CDR3 spans 14 amino acids. Germline assignment: CDR1 SGHTA and CDR2 FQGTGA. CDR3 DNA sequence: TGTGCCAGCAGCCCCGGTCTAGTAAACAATGAGCAGTTCTTC. Amino acids: CASSPGLVNNEQFF. The full variable domain, completed using reference TRBV7-3 and TRBJ2-1, is GAGVSQTPSNKVTEKGKYVELRCDPISGHTALYWYRQSLGQGPEFLIYFQGTGAADDSGLPNDRFFAVRPEGSVSTLKIQRTERGDSAVYLCASSPGLVNNEQFFGPGTRLTVL.

This clone was observed a single time. The rearrangement links TRBV5-1 to TRBJ1-1, with unresolved D. The germline CDR1 and CDR2 sequences are SGHRS and YFSETQ. The CDR3 loop spans 16 amino acids. Trimming cost V 5 bases and J 0 bases, with 17 bases left between them. The DNA of the CDR3 is TGCGCCAGCAGTTATGGACGGGGAAGCATGAACACTGAAGCTTTCTTT. It codes for CASSYGRGSMNTEAFF.

This chain joins TRBV7-9 and TRBJ1-3, with D tentatively TRBD1 (6 bases). With 3 bases removed from V and 4 bases from J, the gap between germline ends came to 13 bases. Germline assignment: CDR1 SEHNR and CDR2 FQNEAQ (reference sequence). The CDR3 length is 15 residues. This chain's CDR3 is CASSLSDRPGNTIYF. In DNA, the CDR3 is TGTGCCAGCAGCTTGAGCGACAGGCCCGGAAACACCATATATTTT.

J is TRBJ2-1 and V is TRBV2; TRBD2 aligns across 9 bases. The junction had 7 bases not matched to a gene; V was cut back by 9 bases and J by 1 base. This CDR3 spans 15 amino acids. CDR1 is SNHLY and CDR2 is FYNNEI in the germline V gene. CDR3 protein: CARDSGSRSYNEQFF. CDR3 nucleotide sequence: TGTGCCAGGGATAGCGGGAGTCGTTCCTACAATGAGCAGTTCTTC.

The chain carries TRBV7-9 and TRBJ2-1; 8 nucleotides line up with TRBD1. With V trimmed by 2 bases and J by 3 bases, 6 bases remained unmatched. The germline gives CDR1 SEHNR, CDR2 FQNEAQ (reference sequence). The CDR3 spans 16 residues. CDR3 DNA: TGTGCCAGCAGCTTATTAGGGACAGGAATCTACAATGAGCAGTTCTTC. Protein: CASSLLGTGIYNEQFF. The full variable domain, with the rest looked up from reference TRBV7-9 and TRBJ2-1, is DTGVSQNPRHKITKRGQNVTFRCDPISEHNRLYWYRQTLGQGPEFLTYFQNEAQLEKSRLLSDRFSAERPKGSFSTLEIQRTEQGDSAMYLCASSLLGTGIYNEQFFGPGTRLTVL.

This rearrangement joins TRBV2 to TRBJ1-1; no clear D gene. The germline V gene has CDR1 SNHLY and CDR2 FYNNEI. The CDR3 runs to 13 residues. Trimming removed 10 bases at V and 4 bases at J, with 16 bases between. The CDR3 sequence is CATLLISGTEAFF. The CDR3 DNA reads as TGTGCCACCCTACTGATTTCGGGCACTGAAGCTTTCTTT.

The chain uses TRBV5-1 and TRBJ2-2; no firm D call. Germline CDR1 is SGHRS and CDR2 is YFSETQ. The ends were cut back, 0 bases at V and 8 bases at J, with 14 bases in the middle. The CDR3 totals 15 residues. The CDR3 DNA follows: TGCGCCAGCAGCTTGGCCGGCAGCCAACGGGGGGAGCTGTTTTTT. This translates into CASSLAGSQRGELFF.

V gene TRBV5-1 combines with J gene TRBJ2-5, with D possibly being TRBD1 (6 bases). The CDR3 has 14 residues. CDR1 is SGHRS, CDR2 YFSETQ, per germline. Trimming shortened V by 3 bases and J by 2 bases, and 11 bases separated the two germline ends. The CDR3 loop reads CASSSGTRQETQYF. The CDR3 DNA is TGCGCCAGCAGCTCTGGGACAAGACAAGAGACCCAGTACTTC.